The 25 T cell receptor beta chains in this list originate from one sample, sequenced in a study of T cell responses to AZD1222 COVID-19 vaccine. Here immunoSEQ multiplex PCR was the method, and the copy in TCRdb shows in-frame clones only, minus some. The sample holds 100,000 to 150,000 clones, more than 85% seen once. The sample here was peripheral blood, taken 28 days after the second AZD1222 dose. The receptors derive from an adult who received the AZD1222 COVID-19 vaccine.

The chain recombines TRBV7-8 with TRBJ1-6, with D possibly TRBD1 on 5 matching bases. The CDR3 extends over 15 amino acids. CDR1 is SGHVS, CDR2 FQNEAQ, per germline. V lost 1 base to trimming and J lost 9 bases, with 13 bases between them. The DNA of the CDR3 is TGTGCCAGCAGCTTAGAGGATTCGGGGGGTTCACCCCTCCACTTT. Translated, it gives CASSLEDSGGSPLHF.

This chain uses TRBV5-1 with TRBJ2-1; D is undetermined. V lost 0 bases to trimming and J lost 5 bases, with 18 bases between them. Germline V gives CDR1 SGHRS, CDR2 YFSETQ. CDR3 length equals 17 residues. CDR3 nucleotides: TGCGCCAGCAGCTTGGAGATCGACATTAAACCCAACAATGAGCAGTTCTTC. Protein: CASSLEIDIKPNNEQFF. Full variable domain (rest looked up from reference TRBV5-1 and TRBJ2-1): KAGVTQTPRYLIKTRGQQVTLSCSPISGHRSVSWYQQTPGQGLQFLFEYFSETQRNKGNFPGRFSGRQFSNSRSEMNVSTLELGDSALYLCASSLEIDIKPNNEQFFGPGTRLTVL.

The chain has TRBV12-3 or TRBV12-4 and TRBJ1-5, with D tentatively TRBD1 (6 bases). Trimming stripped 2 bases from V and 13 bases from J, with 15 bases between. This CDR3 contains 13 residues. Here the CDR3 DNA reads TGTGCCAGCAGTTTACAACCGGGACAAATGCAGCATTTT. Translated, it gives CASSLQPGQMQHF.

This clone was observed a few times. The rearrangement joins TRBV24-1 to TRBJ2-2, with D possibly TRBD1 on 6 matching bases. The CDR3 extends over 15 amino acids. Deletions cut 3 bases from V and 6 bases from J, with 13 bases between. Germline V lookup: CDR1 KGHDR, CDR2 SFDVKD. The CDR3 DNA follows: TGTGCCACCAGTGATCCGGGACACCCCTCCGGGGAGCTGTTTTTT. Translation gives CATSDPGHPSGELFF.

The CDR3, as DNA: TGTGCCAGCAGGGGGACAGGGGCGTCACTTGAAGCTTTCTTT. Translating it yields CASRGTGASLEAFF. This chain connects TRBV6-1 to TRBJ1-1, with TRBD1 matching 10 bases. Losses at the gene ends were 6 bases for V and 7 bases for J; bases not matched to a gene: 8. CDR3 length: 14 amino acids. Germline CDR1 MNHNS, CDR2 SASEGT.

The CDR3 coding sequence is TGCGCCAGCAGCCAAGGGGGGACTGGGGCCAACGTCCTGACTTTC. This codes for CASSQGGTGANVLTF. This chain joins TRBV4-3 and TRBJ2-6; D is perhaps TRBD1 or TRBD2 (5 bases each). Germline CDR1 is LGHNA and CDR2 is YSLEER. This CDR3 is 15 amino acids long. V was shortened by 1 base and J by 2 bases, with 6 bases between the two germline ends.

V and J are TRBV18 and TRBJ1-4; no clear D gene. This CDR3 is built from 15 residues. Per germline, CDR1 KGHSH and CDR2 LQKENI. With 2 bases removed from V and 6 bases from J, the gap between germline ends came to 13 bases. The CDR3 bases are TGTGCCAGCTCACCATCGGTCGTGGAGGATGAAAAACTGTTTTTT. Protein product: CASSPSVVEDEKLFF.

This chain connects TRBV7-9 to TRBJ1-1; D not certain. The V gene's germline CDR1 is SEHNR and CDR2 FQNEAQ (reference sequence). The CDR3 has 11 residues. Trimming shortened V by 4 bases and J by 3 bases, and 3 bases separated the two germline ends. This CDR3 is CASSSYTEAFF. The CDR3 DNA reads as TGTGCCAGCAGCTCCTACACTGAAGCTTTCTTT.

This rearrangement joins TRBV6-2 or TRBV6-3 to TRBJ2-5; 10 bases match TRBD1. Trimming at V came to 2 bases and at J to 0 bases, leaving 0 bases not matched to a gene. Germline V lookup: CDR1 MNHEY, CDR2 SVGEGT. This CDR3 is 15 amino acids long. The CDR3 sequence: CASSYGTGDQETQYF. In DNA, the CDR3 is TGTGCCAGCAGTTACGGGACAGGGGACCAAGAGACCCAGTACTTC.

V gene TRBV9 combines with J gene TRBJ2-3, with D possibly TRBD1 on 5 matching bases. V was trimmed by 1 base and J by 2 bases, leaving 11 bases between them. CDR1 and CDR2 from the germline V gene are SGDLS and YYNGEE. This CDR3 spans 15 amino acids. The DNA of the CDR3 is TGTGCCAGCAGCGTACTCTCCAGGGTCACAGATACGCAGTATTTT. This codes for CASSVLSRVTDTQYF.

The chain is built from TRBV30 and TRBJ2-1, with D uncertain. This CDR3 region has 11 residues. V was trimmed by 4 bases and J by 6 bases, leaving 7 bases between them. CDR1 GTSNPN and CDR2 SVGIG come from the germline V gene (reference sequence). The CDR3 sequence: CAWTTLNEQFF. CDR3 in DNA: TGTGCCTGGACGACCCTCAATGAGCAGTTCTTC. Filled out from reference TRBV30 and TRBJ2-1, the complete variable domain reads SQTIHQWPATLVQPVGSPLSLECTVEGTSNPNLYWYRQAAGRGLQLLFYSVGIGQISSEVPQNLSASRPQDRQFILSSKKLLLSDSGFYLCAWTTLNEQFFGPGTRLTVL.

This rearrangement joins TRBV2 to TRBJ2-6, with D possibly TRBD2 on 5 matching bases. Trimming stripped 4 bases from V and 4 bases from J, with 14 bases between. CDR1 SNHLY and CDR2 FYNNEI come from the germline V gene. CDR3 length: 16 residues. The CDR3 loop is CASSGTPWAGANVLTF. CDR3 sequence (DNA): TGTGCCAGCAGTGGGACTCCCTGGGCCGGGGCCAACGTCCTGACTTTC.

The chain uses TRBV5-1 and TRBJ1-2, with D possibly being TRBD1 (5 bases). This CDR3 is built from 14 residues. Trimming removed 3 bases from V and 6 bases from J, with 15 bases in between. Germline assignment: CDR1 SGHRS and CDR2 YFSETQ. CDR3 sequence: CASSSGLSRDGYTF. The CDR3 DNA reads as TGCGCCAGCAGCTCGGGACTCTCTAGAGATGGCTACACCTTC.

The CDR3 nucleotides read TGCGCCAGCAGCCAAGGGGCCCCCGGGACAGGGCCTTACTACGAGCAGTACTTC. Its translation: CASSQGAPGTGPYYEQYF. V and J are TRBV4-1 and TRBJ2-7, with 9 bases that match TRBD1. Looked up from germline, CDR1 is MGHRA and CDR2 is YSYEKL. The CDR3 contains 18 residues. The V segment lost 1 base and the J segment 3 bases; nucleotides outside the gene matches: 13.

This sequence joins TRBV2 and TRBJ1-4; 9 nucleotides match TRBD1. J was trimmed by 2 bases and V by 3 bases; bases with no gene match: 4. The CDR3 runs 16 residues. Germline CDR1 and CDR2: SNHLY and FYNNEI. The CDR3 here is CASSDRTGETNEKLFF. As DNA, the CDR3 is TGTGCCAGCAGTGACAGGACAGGGGAGACTAATGAAAAACTGTTTTTT.

This chain uses TRBV6-5 with TRBJ2-7; D gene unclear. The CDR3 sequence is 13 residues long. V lost 6 bases and J 3 bases, leaving 12 bases between the germline ends. Germline V gene data show CDR1 as MNHEY and CDR2 as SVGAGI. CDR3: CASSSTPDYEQYF. The CDR3 DNA follows: TGTGCCAGCAGCTCGACACCGGACTACGAGCAGTACTTC.

This chain uses TRBV3-1 (or the pseudogene TRBV3-2) with TRBJ2-3; D is uncertain. Trimming removed 1 base at V and 0 bases at J, with 5 bases between. Germline V gives CDR1 LGHDT, CDR2 YNNKEL (reference sequence). The CDR3 runs to 14 residues. CDR3 in amino acids: CASSQGVSTDTQYF. DNA of the CDR3: TGTGCCAGCAGCCAAGGAGTTAGCACAGATACGCAGTATTTT.

A single count supports this clone. CDR3 protein: CASSLEGLPNPYEQYF. DNA of the CDR3: TGTGCCAGCAGCTTAGAAGGACTACCAAACCCCTACGAGCAGTACTTC. The genes are TRBV7-9 and TRBJ2-7, with D tentatively TRBD2 (6 bases). Germline loops: CDR1 SEHNR, CDR2 FQNEAQ (reference sequence). The CDR3 is made up of 16 amino acids. Trimming took 1 base from V and 2 from J, leaving 15 bases between them.

V usage is TRBV10-3 and J usage is TRBJ1-2; the D is unclear. Germline V gives CDR1 ENHRY, CDR2 SYGVKD. This CDR3 comprises 16 residues. Trimming removed 2 bases at V and 4 bases at J, with 17 bases between. CDR3 sequence: CAISEGDLSRGYGYTF. The CDR3, as DNA: TGTGCCATCAGTGAGGGAGACCTCTCGCGTGGCTATGGCTACACCTTC.

J is TRBJ2-2 and V is TRBV7-9; 9 nucleotides line up with TRBD1. Looked up from germline, CDR1 is SEHNR and CDR2 is FQNEAQ (reference sequence). V lost 7 bases and J lost 1; bases outside the gene matches: 7. This CDR3 region has 16 residues. CDR3 region: CASTLPGQGNTGELFF. The CDR3 bases are TGTGCCAGCACCCTGCCGGGACAGGGGAACACCGGGGAGCTGTTTTTT.

The genes are TRBV10-3 and TRBJ2-5, with D perhaps TRBD2 (7 bases). The CDR3 runs 15 residues. Germline V gene data show CDR1 as ENHRY and CDR2 as SYGVKD. V was clipped by 2 bases and J by 7 bases, with 17 bases between them. The DNA of the CDR3 is TGTGCCATCAGTGAGAAGGGGGGGTTACTCGGGACCCAGTACTTC. This encodes CAISEKGGLLGTQYF.

The V call is TRBV3-1 (or the pseudogene TRBV3-2), the J call TRBJ1-6, with 7 bases that match TRBD1. The CDR3 has 14 residues. Germline CDR1 and CDR2: LGHDT and YNNKEL (reference sequence). The junction had 7 bases not matched to a gene; V was cut back by 4 bases and J by 10 bases. The CDR3 loop reads CASSLGQVKSPLHF. As DNA, the CDR3 is TGTGCCAGCAGCCTCGGACAGGTCAAGTCACCCCTCCACTTT.

V is TRBV2 and J is TRBJ2-5, with D perhaps TRBD2 (5 bases). V was pared by 6 bases and J by 7 bases, with 18 bases between. The CDR3 has 14 amino acids. In germline, CDR1 is SNHLY, CDR2 FYNNEI. The CDR3 nucleotides read TGTGCCAGCAGATGGGGAGTAGGACCTGCGACCCAGTACTTC. It translates to CASRWGVGPATQYF.

V usage is TRBV6-5 and J usage is TRBJ2-3, with 9 positions matching TRBD1. J gave up 12 bases and V 5 bases, and 15 bases lay outside the gene matches. Germline lookup yields CDR1 MNHEY and CDR2 SVGAGI. The length of the CDR3 is 15 residues. This CDR3 is CASSPGTGRLDRQYF. CDR3 nucleotide sequence: TGTGCCAGCAGTCCTGGGACAGGGAGGCTCGATAGACAGTATTTT.

This sequence joins TRBV5-4 and TRBJ2-1; D uncertain. The V end was cut by 0 bases, the J end by 4 bases, with 8 bases between. The CDR3 has 14 amino acids. CDR1 and CDR2 from the germline V gene are SGHNT and YYREEE (reference sequence). The CDR3 here is CASSLVAGYNEQFF. The CDR3 nucleotides are TGTGCCAGCAGCTTGGTGGCAGGATACAATGAGCAGTTCTTC.